The T cell receptor beta chain described here comes from a study of a mutant IDH1 vaccine in newly diagnosed glioma. The wider study: Patients, over weeks 1, 3, 5, 7, 11, 15, 19 and 23, received a total of eight vaccinations. Vaccines began 4-6 weeks after radiotherapy alone, or with temozolomide cycles. Treated patients, averaging roughly 40 years, were roughly 60% male and about 38% female.

The CDR3 runs 14 residues. Losses at the gene ends were 6 bases for V and 5 bases for J; bases not matched to a gene: 3. Germline V gives CDR1 SNHLY, CDR2 FYNNEI. Assay used: immunoSEQ multiplex PCR; TCRdb lists only in-frame clones, some missing. Of about 21,000 clones in the sample, roughly 86% were seen once. The time point was: week 11, during vaccination. The study gave 300 ug of mutant IDH1 20-mer peptide per vaccine dose, with topical imiquimod. A word on this clone: Its cognate antigen is unknown.

The chain employs TRBV2 and TRBJ2-1; 11 positions match TRBD2. The TCR comes from a woman aged 40 to 49 with glioma. Source: PBMCs, taken from a glioma patient whose treatment included an IDH1 peptide vaccine. The chain's CDR3 is CASRGLAENNEQFF. The CDR3 region has the DNA TGTGCCAGCAGGGGACTAGCGGAGAACAATGAGCAGTTCTTC.